A selection of T cell receptor beta chains follows, all from one sample in a study of T-cell reconstitution after alpha-beta-depleted transplantation in children. TCRdb reprocessed the PCR reads with MiXCR, giving one entry per CDR3 protein. The repertoire has 500,000 to 600,000 distinct CDR3 sequences, about 31% of them found once; the top ten carry roughly 2.5%. The source material was PBMCs from the stem cell graft donor, sampled from the stem cell graft. All receptors derive from a human donor who donated a stem cell graft to a child with aplastic anemia. The CDR3 runs from the conserved cysteine through the conserved F or W. Each record gives: CDR3 protein, CDR3 DNA, J gene, D gene, V gene, clone size. The D gene is left open where the match is weak. Expanded clones are given a class, and other clones once, few, many or no size at all.

CDR3: CASSLSPGRGEQFF
DNA: TGTGCCAGCAGTTTATCGCCAGGCAGGGGTGAGCAGTTCTTC
J: TRBJ2-1
D: .
V: TRBV27
size: .

CDR3: CAGGGYEQFF
DNA: TGTGCCGGGGGCGGATATGAGCAGTTCTTC
J: TRBJ2-1
D: .
V: TRBV30
size: few

CDR3: CASSSTGTSGGYTF
DNA: TGTGCCAGCTCGTCGACAGGGACTTCTGGTGGCTACACCTTC
J: TRBJ1-2
D: TRBD1
V: TRBV18
size: once

CDR3: CASSPAAGKNEQFF
DNA: TGTGCCAGCAGCCCGGCGGCAGGAAAAAATGAGCAGTTCTTC
J: TRBJ2-1
D: .
V: TRBV7-3
size: few

CDR3: CASRSNRGGTPLHF
DNA: TGTGCCAGCAGGTCAAACAGGGGAGGAACACCCCTCCACTTT
J: TRBJ1-6
D: TRBD1
V: TRBV12-3/TRBV12-4
size: .

CDR3: CASSPSGQGSTEAFF
DNA: TGTGCCAGCAGTCCTTCGGGACAGGGGTCCACTGAAGCTTTCTTT
J: TRBJ1-1
D: TRBD1
V: TRBV28
size: .

CDR3: CSVADRGTNYGYTF
DNA: TGCAGCGTGGCGGACAGGGGCACTAACTATGGCTACACCTTC
J: TRBJ1-2
D: TRBD1
V: TRBV29-1
size: .

CDR3: CASSSNRVGREKLFF
DNA: TGTGCCAGCAGTTCCAACAGGGTCGGTAGGGAAAAACTGTTTTTT
J: TRBJ1-4
D: .
V: TRBV27
size: .

CDR3: CASSTTSGSGTQYF
DNA: TGTGCCAGCAGCACCACTAGCGGGAGCGGGACCCAGTACTTC
J: TRBJ2-5
D: TRBD2
V: TRBV7-2
size: .

CDR3: CASSQRAGREKLFF
DNA: TGTGCCAGCAGCCAGCGGGCAGGTCGGGAAAAACTGTTTTTT
J: TRBJ1-4
D: .
V: TRBV7-2
size: .

CDR3: CASSETTIQNQPQHF
DNA: TGTGCCAGCAGCGAAACAACTATCCAGAATCAGCCCCAGCATTTT
J: TRBJ1-5
D: .
V: TRBV11-2
size: .

CDR3: CASSYGTGNSPLHF
DNA: TGTGCCAGCAGTTACGGGACCGGTAATTCACCCCTCCACTTT
J: TRBJ1-6
D: .
V: TRBV6-5
size: .

CDR3: CASSARGPRLSGYTF
DNA: TGTGCCAGCAGCGCCAGGGGACCCAGGCTGTCCGGCTACACCTTC
J: TRBJ1-2
D: .
V: TRBV7-2
size: .

CDR3: CASSRTSGSGETQYF
DNA: TGTGCCAGCAGCCGCACTAGCGGGAGTGGGGAGACCCAGTACTTC
J: TRBJ2-5
D: TRBD2
V: TRBV7-2
size: few

CDR3: CSVAYVGTNTGELFF
DNA: TGCAGCGTTGCCTACGTGGGCACGAACACCGGGGAGCTGTTTTTT
J: TRBJ2-2
D: .
V: TRBV29-1
size: few

CDR3: CASSAGVSSTDTQYF
DNA: TGTGCCAGCAGCGCCGGGGTTTCTAGCACAGATACGCAGTATTTT
J: TRBJ2-3
D: .
V: TRBV12-3/TRBV12-4
size: .

CDR3: CASSVVGQGNEQYF
DNA: TGTGCCAGCAGCGTAGTAGGACAGGGAAACGAGCAGTACTTC
J: TRBJ2-7
D: TRBD1
V: TRBV9
size: .

CDR3: CASQRGRDNQPQHF
DNA: TGTGCCAGCCAACGGGGCAGGGACAATCAGCCCCAGCATTTT
J: TRBJ1-5
D: .
V: TRBV13
size: few

CDR3: CSAGWETGELFF
DNA: TGCAGCGCCGGGTGGGAAACCGGGGAGCTGTTTTTT
J: TRBJ2-2
D: .
V: TRBV29-1
size: .

CDR3: CASTRDRGGYTEAFF
DNA: TGTGCCAGCACCCGGGACAGGGGGGGATACACTGAAGCTTTCTTT
J: TRBJ1-1
D: TRBD1
V: TRBV28
size: .

CDR3: CASSPGFLAVGYNEQFF
DNA: TGTGCCAGCTCACCGGGATTTCTAGCGGTGGGCTACAATGAGCAGTTCTTC
J: TRBJ2-1
D: TRBD2
V: TRBV18
size: few

CDR3: CSVERVYGGENIQYF
DNA: TGCAGCGTTGAACGGGTCTACGGTGGCGAAAACATTCAGTACTTC
J: TRBJ2-4
D: .
V: TRBV29-1
size: few

CDR3: CASSPRKLIDRGAEAFF
DNA: TGTGCCAGCAGCCCCCGGAAACTTATTGACAGGGGGGCTGAAGCTTTCTTT
J: TRBJ1-1
D: TRBD1
V: TRBV3-1
size: .

CDR3: CSASRGAGGIHNEQFF
DNA: TGCAGTGCTAGTCGGGGGGCAGGGGGAATACATAATGAGCAGTTCTTC
J: TRBJ2-1
D: .
V: TRBV20-1
size: .

CDR3: CASSSSGQGIQETQYF
DNA: TGTGCCAGCAGTTCCTCAGGACAGGGTATACAAGAGACCCAGTACTTC
J: TRBJ2-5
D: TRBD1
V: TRBV28
size: few

CDR3: CASSFYLNTDTQYF
DNA: TGTGCCAGCAGCTTCTACTTGAACACAGATACGCAGTATTTT
J: TRBJ2-3
D: .
V: TRBV7-2
size: .

CDR3: CASGLQAGNTIYF
DNA: TGTGCTAGTGGTTTGCAAGCTGGAAACACCATATATTTT
J: TRBJ1-3
D: .
V: TRBV12-5
size: .

CDR3: CASSLSGIHNEQFF
DNA: TGTGCCAGCAGTCTGAGCGGGATTCACAATGAGCAGTTCTTC
J: TRBJ2-1
D: TRBD2
V: TRBV27
size: .

CDR3: CASSLAGIGGDTEAFF
DNA: TGCGCCAGCAGCTTGGCCGGTATAGGGGGCGACACTGAAGCTTTCTTT
J: TRBJ1-1
D: TRBD1
V: TRBV5-1
size: .

CDR3: CASSQGRKRDTQYF
DNA: TGCGCCAGCAGCCAAGGGCGAAAGAGAGATACGCAGTATTTT
J: TRBJ2-3
D: .
V: TRBV4-3
size: .

CDR3: CASIFGGYEAFF
DNA: TGTGCCAGCATATTCGGGGGATATGAAGCTTTCTTT
J: TRBJ1-1
D: .
V: TRBV2
size: .

CDR3: CASSYSPGGGNEQFF
DNA: TGTGCCAGCAGTTACTCGCCAGGGGGAGGCAATGAGCAGTTCTTC
J: TRBJ2-1
D: .
V: TRBV6-2/TRBV6-3
size: .

CDR3: CASSQREGKETQYF
DNA: TGTGCCAGCAGTCAGCGGGAGGGAAAAGAGACCCAGTACTTC
J: TRBJ2-5
D: TRBD2
V: TRBV12-3/TRBV12-4
size: .

CDR3: CSARGGEARTDTQYF
DNA: TGCAGTGCTAGAGGGGGGGAGGCCCGCACAGATACGCAGTATTTT
J: TRBJ2-3
D: .
V: TRBV20-1
size: few

CDR3: CASSTRQGREADTQYF
DNA: TGTGCCAGCAGTACCCGACAGGGCCGAGAGGCAGATACGCAGTATTTT
J: TRBJ2-3
D: TRBD1
V: TRBV12-3/TRBV12-4
size: few

CDR3: CASSPHFGELFF
DNA: TGTGCCAGCAGTCCCCACTTCGGGGAGCTGTTTTTT
J: TRBJ2-2
D: .
V: TRBV6-6
size: .

CDR3: CASSSAPLTYGYTF
DNA: TGTGCCAGCAGTTCCGCCCCACTAACGTATGGCTACACCTTC
J: TRBJ1-2
D: .
V: TRBV7-2
size: few

CDR3: CSASKQDTQYF
DNA: TGCAGTGCTAGTAAACAAGATACGCAGTATTTT
J: TRBJ2-3
D: .
V: TRBV20-1
size: few

CDR3: CASSLDRTGVGKTQYF
DNA: TGTGCCAGCAGCTTAGACAGGACGGGAGTGGGAAAGACCCAGTACTTC
J: TRBJ2-5
D: .
V: TRBV7-2
size: .

CDR3: CAWTNGGYEQYF
DNA: TGTGCCTGGACTAACGGAGGATACGAGCAGTACTTC
J: TRBJ2-7
D: .
V: TRBV30
size: .

CDR3: CASVNPDVRGGDEQFF
DNA: TGTGCCAGCGTTAATCCGGACGTGAGGGGGGGGGATGAGCAGTTCTTC
J: TRBJ2-1
D: .
V: TRBV28
size: few

CDR3: CASSLIQGSEAFF
DNA: TGTGCCAGCAGCCTCATACAGGGTTCTGAAGCTTTCTTT
J: TRBJ1-1
D: .
V: TRBV3-1
size: .

CDR3: CASSQEAWRGDTGELFF
DNA: TGCGCCAGCAGCCAAGAAGCTTGGAGGGGGGACACCGGGGAGCTGTTTTTT
J: TRBJ2-2
D: .
V: TRBV4-3
size: .

CDR3: CASSRTGQGNTDTQYF
DNA: TGTGCCAGCAGCCGGACGGGACAGGGTAACACAGATACGCAGTATTTT
J: TRBJ2-3
D: TRBD1
V: TRBV4-2
size: few

CDR3: CATSGGTGSDSPIVLTF
DNA: TGTGCCACCAGTGGAGGGACAGGGAGCGACAGTCCAATCGTCCTGACTTTC
J: TRBJ2-6
D: TRBD1
V: TRBV24-1
size: .

CDR3: CASSLDLVAGFKTQYF
DNA: TGTGCCAGCAGCTTAGATCTAGTAGCGGGATTTAAGACCCAGTACTTC
J: TRBJ2-5
D: TRBD2
V: TRBV11-2
size: many

CDR3: CASSLMSLAGEQFF
DNA: TGTGCCAGCAGCTTAATGTCCCTAGCGGGGGAGCAGTTCTTC
J: TRBJ2-1
D: TRBD2
V: TRBV7-3
size: .

CDR3: CASSRLETSGGTEAFF
DNA: TGTGCCAGCAGTCGACTTGAGACATCGGGAGGGACTGAAGCTTTCTTT
J: TRBJ1-1
D: .
V: TRBV6-2/TRBV6-3
size: .

CDR3: CAISGPRAGSEETQYF
DNA: TGTGCCATCAGTGGTCCTCGGGCGGGGTCGGAAGAGACCCAGTACTTC
J: TRBJ2-5
D: .
V: TRBV10-3
size: .

CDR3: CSARRSDRGAYGYTF
DNA: TGCAGTGCTAGGAGGTCTGACAGGGGTGCTTATGGCTACACCTTC
J: TRBJ1-2
D: TRBD1
V: TRBV20-1
size: few

CDR3: CASSLYRYTEAFF
DNA: TGTGCCAGCAGTCTATACAGATACACTGAAGCTTTCTTT
J: TRBJ1-1
D: .
V: TRBV28
size: .

CDR3: CASSPGGAGYLSYNEQFF
DNA: TGTGCCAGCAGCCCCGGAGGCGCGGGATACCTCTCCTACAATGAGCAGTTCTTC
J: TRBJ2-1
D: .
V: TRBV11-2
size: few

CDR3: CASSWKAGGGAWTDTQYF
DNA: TGTGCCAGCAGTTGGAAGGCAGGGGGGGGTGCATGGACAGATACGCAGTATTTT
J: TRBJ2-3
D: .
V: TRBV27
size: .

CDR3: CASSYHRGERTEAFF
DNA: TGTGCCAGCAGCTACCACAGGGGGGAGAGGACTGAAGCTTTCTTT
J: TRBJ1-1
D: TRBD1
V: TRBV7-9
size: .

CDR3: CASGVLGTDTQYF
DNA: TGTGCCAGCGGAGTCTTGGGCACAGATACGCAGTATTTT
J: TRBJ2-3
D: .
V: TRBV2
size: .

CDR3: CASSSPGAREKLFF
DNA: TGTGCCAGCAGTTCCCCGGGGGCCCGAGAAAAACTGTTTTTT
J: TRBJ1-4
D: .
V: TRBV27
size: .

CDR3: CSARRGINEQYF
DNA: TGCAGTGCTAGAAGAGGGATCAACGAGCAGTACTTC
J: TRBJ2-7
D: .
V: TRBV20-1
size: few

CDR3: CSVRPVGYYEQYF
DNA: TGCAGCGTTCGTCCCGTCGGCTATTACGAGCAGTACTTC
J: TRBJ2-7
D: .
V: TRBV29-1
size: .